Shown below are 20 T cell receptor beta chains from a single sample sequenced in a study of cytomegalovirus exposure and HLA in healthy donors. Primers: 60 Vbeta forward and 13 Jbeta reverse. Sequencing used immunoSEQ multiplex PCR; TCRdb keeps in-frame clones, though not all of them. The sample has over 150,000 clones, approximately 80% seen once. The sequenced material came from PBMCs. The receptors derive from a young man in good health and CMV-seropositive.

V is TRBV29-1 and J is TRBJ1-3; possibly TRBD1 for D (6 bases). The germline gives CDR1 SQVTM, CDR2 ANQGSEA. The length of the CDR3 is 14 residues. Trimming stripped 5 bases from V and 2 bases from J, with 13 bases between. Written as DNA, the CDR3 is TGCAGCGTTTACAGGGAAGGGGCTGGAAACACCATATATTTT. This sequence encodes CSVYREGAGNTIYF.

The genes are TRBV2 and TRBJ2-3; no firm D call. From germline, CDR1 is SNHLY and CDR2 FYNNEI. The CDR3 sequence is 12 residues long. Between the trimmed V and J ends, which lost 5 bases and 0 bases, there was a span of 3 bases. The CDR3 DNA reads TGTGCCAGCAGTTCTAGCACAGATACGCAGTATTTT. Translating gives CASSSSTDTQYF.

V gene TRBV2 combines with J gene TRBJ1-6; 7 bases match TRBD1. This CDR3 has 16 residues. The germline V gene has CDR1 SNHLY and CDR2 FYNNEI. J lost 7 bases, V lost 6 bases, and 12 bases had no gene match. The CDR3, as DNA: TGTGCCAGCAGGCAACTCCAGGGACAGATAAATTCACCCCTCCACTTT. Translation gives CASRQLQGQINSPLHF.

The chain employs TRBV5-1 and TRBJ2-1; D gene ambiguous. Trimming shortened V by 4 bases and J by 8 bases, and 10 bases separated the two germline ends. The CDR3 contains 12 residues. In germline, CDR1 is SGHRS, CDR2 YFSETQ. The CDR3 loop reads CASSLLGDEQFF. As DNA, the CDR3 is TGCGCCAGCAGCCTGCTAGGCGATGAGCAGTTCTTC.

This clone was seen only once. The J gene is TRBJ2-5, the V gene TRBV7-8; TRBD2 matches at 12 bases. The germline gives CDR1 SGHVS, CDR2 FQNEAQ. This CDR3 comprises 17 residues. The V segment lost 1 base and the J segment 4 bases; nucleotides outside the gene matches: 7. This chain's CDR3 is CASSLEASGRGGETQYF. DNA for the CDR3: TGTGCCAGCAGCTTAGAGGCTAGCGGGAGGGGCGGAGAGACCCAGTACTTC.

The rearrangement joins TRBV9 to TRBJ2-7; 7 nucleotides align to TRBD2. The CDR3 consists of 15 residues. The V and J ends lost 3 bases and 0 bases, in that order; junction bases with no gene match: 6. The germline V gene encodes CDR1 SGDLS and CDR2 YYNGEE. CDR3 residues: CASSASGKSSYEQYF. The CDR3 nucleotides read TGTGCCAGCAGCGCTAGCGGCAAGAGCTCCTACGAGCAGTACTTC. The full variable domain, in which reference TRBV9 and TRBJ2-7 provide the parts outside the CDR3, is DSGVTQTPKHLITATGQRVTLRCSPRSGDLSVYWYQQSLDQGLQFLIQYYNGEERAKGNILERFSAQQFPDLHSELNLSSLELGDSALYFCASSASGKSSYEQYFGPGTRLTVT.

The V call is TRBV7-2, the J call TRBJ1-4, with D perhaps TRBD1 (6 bases). Germline CDR1 and CDR2: SGHTA and FQGNSA. The CDR3 has 14 amino acids. V shed 5 bases and J shed 5 bases, with 12 bases lying between them. Here the CDR3 DNA reads TGTGCCAGCAGCCCAGTTAGGGGGAATGAAAAACTGTTTTTT. This encodes CASSPVRGNEKLFF.

V gene TRBV6-5 combines with J gene TRBJ1-5; 8 bases map to TRBD1. Germline V gene lookup returns CDR1 MNHEY and CDR2 SVGAGI. This CDR3 comprises 14 residues. V shed 5 bases, J shed 7 bases, and the junction held 7 bases outside the gene matches. The CDR3 DNA is TGTGCCAGCAGTGAGGCAGGGGGCGAGCAGCCCCAGCATTTT. It codes for CASSEAGGEQPQHF.

In this sample, this clone turned up once. V and J are TRBV28 and TRBJ2-5, with TRBD2 matching over 9 bases. Germline CDR1 is MDHEN and CDR2 is SYDVKM. V dropped 3 bases and J dropped 0; count of bases not matched to a gene: 17. The CDR3 is 20 residues long. CDR3 protein: CASSLPIALTSGEDQETQYF. In nucleotides, the CDR3 is TGTGCCAGCAGTTTGCCCATTGCCTTGACTAGCGGAGAAGACCAAGAGACCCAGTACTTC.

The V gene is TRBV29-1, the J gene TRBJ2-1; D ambiguous. This CDR3 is built from 11 residues. Germline assignment: CDR1 SQVTM and CDR2 ANQGSEA. Trimming removed 3 bases at V and 6 bases at J, with 6 bases between. The CDR3, as DNA: TGCAGCGTTGATATTATCAATGAGCAGTTCTTC. It yields the protein CSVDIINEQFF.

This chain connects TRBV2 to TRBJ2-1, with D unclear. The ends were cut back, 3 bases at V and 5 bases at J, with 8 bases in the middle. Germline V lookup: CDR1 SNHLY, CDR2 FYNNEI. This CDR3 is 13 amino acids long. This CDR3 reads CASSERRDNEQFF. CDR3 DNA: TGTGCCAGCAGTGAGAGACGGGACAATGAGCAGTTCTTC.

The V and J genes are TRBV7-9 and TRBJ2-7; D is possibly TRBD2 (5 bases). This CDR3 is built from 14 residues. Per the germline V gene, CDR1 is SEHNR and CDR2 is FQNEAQ (reference sequence). The ends were cut back, 0 bases at V and 7 bases at J, with 13 bases in the middle. The CDR3 region has the DNA TGTGCCAGCAGCTTAGCCTCCCGCTTAGCGGAGCAGTACTTC. It codes for CASSLASRLAEQYF.

The V gene is TRBV5-1, the J gene TRBJ1-6, with TRBD1 identical over 9 bases. CDR3 length: 15 residues. V shed 0 bases and J 7 bases; nucleotides not matched to a gene: 2. CDR1 and CDR2 (germline): SGHRS, YFSETQ. The CDR3 nucleotides read TGCGCCAGCAGCTTGGAAGGGACAGGGAATTCACCCCTCCACTTT. It translates to CASSLEGTGNSPLHF.

The chain combines TRBV19 with TRBJ2-2; TRBD2 aligns across 12 bases. V was pared by 6 bases and J by 7 bases, with 6 bases of the junction left unmatched. The CDR3 is 15 residues long. The germline V gene encodes CDR1 LNHDA and CDR2 SQIVND (reference sequence). The CDR3 nucleotides are TGTGCCAGTAGACGACTAGCGGGAGATGACGGGGAGCTGTTTTTT. Its translation is CASRRLAGDDGELFF. Complete variable domain (other parts from reference TRBV19 and TRBJ2-2): DGGITQSPKYLFRKEGQNVTLSCEQNLNHDAMYWYRQDPGQGLRLIYYSQIVNDFQKGDIAEGYSVSREKKESFPLTVTSAQKNPTAFYLCASRRLAGDDGELFFGEGSRLTVL.

The chain couples TRBV10-2 to TRBJ1-1, with a tentative D call TRBD1 (6 bases). Trimming removed 6 bases from V and 2 bases from J, with 10 bases in between. CDR1 is WSHSY and CDR2 is SAAADI in the germline V gene. The CDR3 sequence is 13 residues long. This chain's CDR3 is CASRDSSNTEAFF. For the CDR3, the DNA is TGCGCCAGCAGGGACAGCTCAAACACTGAAGCTTTCTTT.

This chain joins TRBV28 and TRBJ1-1; tentatively, D is TRBD1 (5 bases). Germline V gene lookup returns CDR1 MDHEN and CDR2 SYDVKM. This CDR3 comprises 13 residues. Trimming took 6 bases from V and 7 from J, leaving 15 bases between them. CDR3 coding DNA: TGTGCCAGCAGGCGGGGCCCAGGCTTTGAAGCTTTCTTT. Translation: CASRRGPGFEAFF.

In this sample, this clone turned up once. V usage is TRBV28 and J usage is TRBJ2-7, with 9 bases identical to TRBD1. With 7 bases clipped from V and 2 bases from J, the junction kept 3 bases outside the gene matches. Per the germline V gene, CDR1 is MDHEN and CDR2 is SYDVKM. The CDR3 is 13 residues long. As DNA, the CDR3 is TGTGCCAGCACTGGGACAGGGCCCTACGAGCAGTACTTC. This translates into CASTGTGPYEQYF.

A note on this clone: Other nucleotide sequences from this sample produce the same CDR3. The J gene is TRBJ2-7, the V gene TRBV28, with no clear D. The CDR3 covers 11 residues. The ends were cut back, 8 bases at V and 4 bases at J, with 9 bases in the middle. Germline loops: CDR1 MDHEN, CDR2 SYDVKM. The CDR3 bases are TGTGCCAGCGGTTCTAGTTACGAGCAGTACTTC. This gives the protein CASGSSYEQYF.

This clone was seen more than once but under ten times. This chain links TRBV15 with TRBJ2-7; D perhaps matches TRBD1 (5 bases). From germline, CDR1 is LNHNV and CDR2 YYDKDF (reference sequence). The CDR3 totals 14 residues. V was clipped by 0 bases and J by 7 bases, with 13 bases between them. CDR3: CATSRDLVQGEQYF. The CDR3 region has the DNA TGTGCCACCAGCAGAGATTTGGTCCAGGGTGAGCAGTACTTC. The variable domain in full, completed from reference TRBV15 and TRBJ2-7, reads DAMVIQNPRYQVTQFGKPVTLSCSQTLNHNVMYWYQQKSSQAPKLLFHYYDKDFNNEADTPDNFQSRRPNTSFCFLDIRSPGLGDTAMYLCATSRDLVQGEQYFGPGTRLTVT.

The V and J genes are TRBV13 and TRBJ1-2; D is undetermined. CDR1 and CDR2 from the germline V gene are PRHDT and FYEKMQ (reference sequence). This CDR3 is built from 15 residues. Trimming removed 5 bases at V and 8 bases at J, with 21 bases between. This CDR3 is CASSLLGLSQRGYTF. In DNA, the CDR3 is TGTGCCAGCAGCCTCCTCGGGCTCTCCCAGCGGGGCTACACCTTC.